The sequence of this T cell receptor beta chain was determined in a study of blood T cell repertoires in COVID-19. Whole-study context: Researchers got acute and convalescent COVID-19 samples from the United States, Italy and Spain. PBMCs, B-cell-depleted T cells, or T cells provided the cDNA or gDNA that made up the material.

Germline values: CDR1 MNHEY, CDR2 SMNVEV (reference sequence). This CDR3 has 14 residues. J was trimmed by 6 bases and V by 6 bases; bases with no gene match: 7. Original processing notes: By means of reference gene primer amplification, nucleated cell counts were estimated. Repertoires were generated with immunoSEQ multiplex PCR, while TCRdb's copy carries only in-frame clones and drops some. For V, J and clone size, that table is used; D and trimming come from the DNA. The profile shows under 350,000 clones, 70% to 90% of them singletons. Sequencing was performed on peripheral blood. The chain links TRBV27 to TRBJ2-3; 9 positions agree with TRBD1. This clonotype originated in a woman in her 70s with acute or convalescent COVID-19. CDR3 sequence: CASRRDRVADTQYF. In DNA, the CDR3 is TGTGCCAGCAGACGGGACAGGGTTGCGGATACGCAGTATTTT.